This T cell receptor (beta chain) is from a study of blood T cell repertoires in COVID-19 (dated by TCRdb to the early 2020s). Concerning the study at large: Collaborator samples came from the United States, Italy and Spain and covered acute and convalescent phases of COVID-19. The material from the prospective study consisted of cDNA or gDNA derived from T cells, B-cell-depleted T cells, or PBMCs. The dataset comprised deeply sampled blood TCRbeta repertoires from subjects exposed to, actively infected with, or recovered from COVID-19. The repertoires were made available in a free public database intended to serve as a resource for research on the immune response to SARS-CoV-2. Samples were obtained from the ongoing ImmuneRACE study (first 160 participants) and from roughly 1,300 subjects provided by 6 global collaborators. Sample metadata almost always included a de-identified subject ID, COVID-19 status, age in years and sex. Where available, HLA class I and class II types were taken from metadata supplied by the sample provider and were not determined by assay-based typing.

A word on this clone: What this receptor recognizes is not known. The sample holds no much larger clone one base away, and base qualities are not on file.

TCRbeta CDR3 regions were amplified from genomic DNA by means of the immunoSEQ Assay, a bias-controlled multiplex PCR. For the original study's pipeline: Nucleated cell counts per sample were estimated from amplification of reference gene primers within the assay. To quantify the absolute abundance of each unique TCRbeta CDR3 rearrangement, sequence reads were collapsed and filtered. For each sample, productive Simpson clonality was calculated as the square root of Simpson's diversity index over productive rearrangements. Imported from immuneACCESS, the table was reduced by TCRdb to in-frame sequences with V and J called. These copies leave out some clones; in studies compared against another copy, an unresolved V gene accounts for under half, and the cause of the remainder is not known. The V and J calls and the clone size are those of that table, but D and trimming were determined from the DNA. Here the sample has roughly 150,000 clones; 70% to 90% occur a single time. In total, the top ten clones hold approximately 3% of the sample.

The paper's findings and limits, for the study overall: Clinical and demographic metadata were provided uncurated, with the amount varying by source and participant.

Clipping removes 4 bases from V and 6 bases from J, with 2 as the unmatched junction base count. The CDR3 covers 13 residues, taking in both the cysteine and the phenylalanine. Only CDR3 DNA is held: 39 bases, read in frame from base 1. The germline V gene provides CDR1 KGHDR and CDR2 SFDVKD. The collaborating institutions used their own protocols to collect whole blood in K2EDTA tubes. For TCRbeta analysis, collaborator samples were shipped as frozen whole blood, as isolated PBMCs, or as DNA extracted from either sample type. Sequencing was done on a sample of peripheral blood. The chain was built from TRBV24-1 and TRBJ2-1; TRBD1 aligns with 7 central bases. This clonotype was obtained from a man aged 55 to 70 with acute or convalescent COVID-19. The CDR3 has the sequence CATSDWTGNEQFF. The DNA reads as follows: TGTGCCACCAGTGACTGGACAGGCAATGAGCAGTTCTTC.